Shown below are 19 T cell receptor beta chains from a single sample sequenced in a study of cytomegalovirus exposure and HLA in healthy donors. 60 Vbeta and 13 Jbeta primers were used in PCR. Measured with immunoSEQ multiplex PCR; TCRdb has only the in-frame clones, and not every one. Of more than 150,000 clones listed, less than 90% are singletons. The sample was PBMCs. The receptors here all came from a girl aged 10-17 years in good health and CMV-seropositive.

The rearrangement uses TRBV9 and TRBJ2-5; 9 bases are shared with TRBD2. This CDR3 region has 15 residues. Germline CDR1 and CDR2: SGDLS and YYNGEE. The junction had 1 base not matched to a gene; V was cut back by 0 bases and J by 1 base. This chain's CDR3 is CASSVGLAAQETQYF. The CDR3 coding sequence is TGTGCCAGCAGCGTAGGACTAGCGGCCCAAGAGACCCAGTACTTC.

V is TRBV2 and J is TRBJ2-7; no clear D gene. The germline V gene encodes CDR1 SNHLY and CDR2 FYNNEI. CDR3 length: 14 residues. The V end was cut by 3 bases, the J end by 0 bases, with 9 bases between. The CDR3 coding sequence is TGTGCCAGCAGTGAGTTCAACTACTCCTACGAGCAGTACTTC. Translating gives CASSEFNYSYEQYF.

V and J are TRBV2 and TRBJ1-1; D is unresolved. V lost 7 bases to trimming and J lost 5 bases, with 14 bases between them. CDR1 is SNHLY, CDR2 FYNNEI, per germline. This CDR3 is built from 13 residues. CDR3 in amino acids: CASIEAGNTEAFF. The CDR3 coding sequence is TGTGCCAGCATCGAGGCGGGTAATACTGAAGCTTTCTTT.

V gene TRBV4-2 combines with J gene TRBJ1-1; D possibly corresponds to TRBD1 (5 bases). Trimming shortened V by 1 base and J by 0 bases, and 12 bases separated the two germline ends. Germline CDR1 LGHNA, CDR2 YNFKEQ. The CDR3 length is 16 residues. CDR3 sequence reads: CASSQARQRMNTEAFF. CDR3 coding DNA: TGTGCCAGCAGCCAAGCTAGACAGCGCATGAACACTGAAGCTTTCTTT.

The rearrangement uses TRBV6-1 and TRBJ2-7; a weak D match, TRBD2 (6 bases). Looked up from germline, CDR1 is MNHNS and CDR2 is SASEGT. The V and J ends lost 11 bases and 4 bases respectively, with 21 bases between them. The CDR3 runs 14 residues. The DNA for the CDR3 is TGTGCCGGTTCAGGCGGGATCAATTCGTACGAGCAGTACTTC. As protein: CAGSGGINSYEQYF.

CDR3 in DNA: TGCGCCAGCAGCTTGGCCGATGGGCGAGAGACCCAGTACTTC. Translating gives CASSLADGRETQYF. The chain joins TRBV5-1 to TRBJ2-5; no clear D. The V and J ends lost 0 bases and 4 bases respectively, with 10 bases between them. CDR1 is SGHRS and CDR2 is YFSETQ in the germline V gene. CDR3 length: 14 residues.

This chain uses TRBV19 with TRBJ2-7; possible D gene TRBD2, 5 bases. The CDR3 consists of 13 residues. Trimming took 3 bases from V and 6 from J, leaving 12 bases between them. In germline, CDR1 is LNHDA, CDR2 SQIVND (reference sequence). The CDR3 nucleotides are TGTGCCAGTAGTATCTTTAGCGTGGGCGAGCAGTACTTC. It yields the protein CASSIFSVGEQYF.

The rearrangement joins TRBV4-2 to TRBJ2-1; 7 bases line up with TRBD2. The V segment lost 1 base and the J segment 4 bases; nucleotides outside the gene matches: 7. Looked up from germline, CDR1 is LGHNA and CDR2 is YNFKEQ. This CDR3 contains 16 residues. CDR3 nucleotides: TGTGCCAGCAGCCAAGCGACGACTAGCAGGTACAATGAGCAGTTCTTC. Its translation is CASSQATTSRYNEQFF.

DNA for the CDR3: TGCGCCAGCAGCCAGGACACTATACTGGTCACCGGGGAGCTGTTTTTT. Amino acid sequence: CASSQDTILVTGELFF. V is TRBV4-3 and J is TRBJ2-2, with D possibly TRBD1 on 5 matching bases. Trimming removed 3 bases from V and 4 bases from J, with 15 bases in between. Germline V gene lookup returns CDR1 LGHNA and CDR2 YSLEER. This CDR3 is built from 16 residues.

The CDR3 DNA sequence: TGTGCCAGCAGTGAATATGCGGGTGCCCAGTACTTC. It translates to CASSEYAGAQYF. The chain links TRBV25-1 to TRBJ2-5; TRBD2 might be the D (5 bases). Between the trimmed V and J ends, which lost 0 bases and 9 bases, there was a span of 8 bases. This CDR3 contains 12 residues. Germline V lookup: CDR1 MGHDK, CDR2 SYGVNS. Complete variable domain (other parts from reference TRBV25-1 and TRBJ2-5): EADIYQTPRYLVIGTGKKITLECSQTMGHDKMYWYQQDPGMELHLIHYSYGVNSTEKGDLSSESTVSRIRTEHFPLTLESARPSHTSQYLCASSEYAGAQYFGPGTRLLVL.

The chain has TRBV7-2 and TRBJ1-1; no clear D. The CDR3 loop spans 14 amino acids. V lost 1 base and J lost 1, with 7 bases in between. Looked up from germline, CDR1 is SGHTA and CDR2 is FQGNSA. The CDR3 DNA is TGTGCCAGCAGCTTAGATCCAGGGAACACTGAAGCTTTCTTT. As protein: CASSLDPGNTEAFF.

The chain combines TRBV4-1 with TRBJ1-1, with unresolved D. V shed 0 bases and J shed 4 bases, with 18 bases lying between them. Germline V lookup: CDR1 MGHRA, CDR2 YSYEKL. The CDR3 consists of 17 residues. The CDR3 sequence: CASSQDRGQARGTEAFF. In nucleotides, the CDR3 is TGCGCCAGCAGCCAAGATAGAGGCCAGGCGCGGGGCACTGAAGCTTTCTTT.

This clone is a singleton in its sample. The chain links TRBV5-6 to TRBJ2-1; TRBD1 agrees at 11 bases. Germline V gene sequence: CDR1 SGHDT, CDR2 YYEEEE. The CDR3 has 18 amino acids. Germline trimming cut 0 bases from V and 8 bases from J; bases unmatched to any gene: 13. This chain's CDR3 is CASSLGTGGVKGRDEQFF. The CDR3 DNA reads TGTGCCAGCAGCTTGGGGACAGGGGGCGTAAAGGGTAGGGATGAGCAGTTCTTC.

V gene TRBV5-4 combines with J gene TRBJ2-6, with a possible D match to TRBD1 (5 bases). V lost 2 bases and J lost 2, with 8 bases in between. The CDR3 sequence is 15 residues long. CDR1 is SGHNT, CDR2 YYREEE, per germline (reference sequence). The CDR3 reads CASSFQGAGANVLTF. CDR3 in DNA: TGTGCCAGCAGCTTCCAGGGTGCTGGGGCCAACGTCCTGACTTTC.

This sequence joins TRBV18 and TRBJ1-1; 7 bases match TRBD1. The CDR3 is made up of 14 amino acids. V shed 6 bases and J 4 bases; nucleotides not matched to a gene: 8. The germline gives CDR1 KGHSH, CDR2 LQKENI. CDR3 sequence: CASSVYRGGTEAFF. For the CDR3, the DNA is TGTGCCAGCTCTGTGTACAGGGGAGGCACTGAAGCTTTCTTT.

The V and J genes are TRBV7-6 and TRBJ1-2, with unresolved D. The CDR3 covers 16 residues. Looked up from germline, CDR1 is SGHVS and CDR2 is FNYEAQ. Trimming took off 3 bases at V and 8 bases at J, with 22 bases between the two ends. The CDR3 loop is CASSFRVSSFEEGYTF. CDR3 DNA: TGTGCCAGCAGCTTTCGCGTTTCTAGTTTCGAGGAAGGCTACACCTTC. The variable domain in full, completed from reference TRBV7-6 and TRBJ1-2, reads GAGVSQSPRYKVTKRGQDVALRCDPISGHVSLYWYRQALGQGPEFLTYFNYEAQQDKSGLPNDRFSAERPEGSISTLTIQRTEQRDSAMYRCASSFRVSSFEEGYTFGSGTRLTVV.

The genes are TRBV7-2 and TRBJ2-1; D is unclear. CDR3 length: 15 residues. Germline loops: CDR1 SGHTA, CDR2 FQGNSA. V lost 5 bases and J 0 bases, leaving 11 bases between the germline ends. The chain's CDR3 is CASSPSPSSYNEQFF. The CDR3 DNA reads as TGTGCCAGCAGCCCCTCCCCTAGCTCCTACAATGAGCAGTTCTTC.

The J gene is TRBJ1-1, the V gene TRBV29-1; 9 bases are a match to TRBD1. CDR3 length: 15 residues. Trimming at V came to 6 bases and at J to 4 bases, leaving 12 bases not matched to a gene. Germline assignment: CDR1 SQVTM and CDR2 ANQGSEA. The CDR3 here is CSVAPGQGLFTEAFF. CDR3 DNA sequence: TGCAGCGTAGCGCCGGGACAGGGCTTATTCACTGAAGCTTTCTTT.

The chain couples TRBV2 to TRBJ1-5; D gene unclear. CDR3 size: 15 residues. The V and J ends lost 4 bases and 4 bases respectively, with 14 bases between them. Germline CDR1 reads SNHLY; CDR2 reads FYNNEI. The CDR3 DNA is TGTGCCAGCAGTGCGAACCCCGGTCCAAATCAGCCCCAGCATTTT. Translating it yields CASSANPGPNQPQHF. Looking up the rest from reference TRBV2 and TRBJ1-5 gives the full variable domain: EPEVTQTPSHQVTQMGQEVILRCVPISNHLYFYWYRQILGQKVEFLVSFYNNEISEKSEIFDDQFSVERPDGSNFTLKIRSTKLEDSAMYFCASSANPGPNQPQHFGDGTRLSIL.